The entry that follows covers one TCR beta chain sequence. The antigen remains unidentified. These data belong to a study of lymphopenia after photon versus proton radiotherapy. Notes on the study in general: Under photons, naive T cells and diversity fell while effector/memory populations rose. After lymphocyte nadir, photon-treated repertoires showed oligoclonal expansion, especially CD8+ Temra. Survival link was tested only in deceased patients; proton benefit remains a possibility. In patients who died, overall survival fell as post-nadir TCR diversity dropped more.

The ends lost 3 bases at V and 4 bases at J; junction bases unmatched: 8. Germline V gene lookup returns CDR1 SGHRS and CDR2 YFSETQ. This CDR3 region has 15 residues. Profiled with immunoSEQ multiplex PCR; TCRdb holds only in-frame clones, not every one. The repertoire consists of around 6,000 clones, with about 89% occurring once and the leading ten covering 11%. The starting material was peripheral blood, obtained from a patient treated with photon-based radiotherapy. The sequence derives from a man aged 55 to 70 with cholangiocarcinoma. The V call is TRBV5-1, the J call TRBJ1-1, with 8 positions matching TRBD1. CDR3 nucleotides: TGCGCCAGCAGCTCAACAGGGGGTTCGGGCACTGAAGCTTTCTTT. It encodes CASSSTGGSGTEAFF.